One TCR beta chain is described in this entry. Its target is not known. The J segment lost 9 bases and the V segment lost 4 bases, leaving 14 bases of the junction unmatched. Germline CDR1 and CDR2: LGHNA and YSLEER. This CDR3 is built from 15 residues. The entry originates in a study of CD8+ T cells in alopecia areata. Study results and limitations: Greater clonality was observed in lesional scalp samples, especially alopecia totalis/universalis, versus normal scalp.

In each case, RNA was isolated and then reverse transcribed into cDNA as the sequencing template. The protocol was immunoSEQ multiplex PCR, while the TCRdb copy is restricted to in-frame clones and leaves out a portion. The repertoire includes some 150,000 clones, around half of them detected once, and roughly a fifth sits in the top ten. The material sequenced was CD8+ T cells sorted from blood, taken at week 0. The chain has TRBV4-3 and TRBJ1-2, with 7 bases identical to TRBD1. The receptor was derived from a human donor with alopecia areata. DNA for the CDR3: TGCGCCAGCAGCCCCACGTATTCGGAGGGGGCGAGCTACACCTTC. Its protein product is CASSPTYSEGASYTF.